Below, one TCR beta chain is given with its context. This table comes from immunoSEQ multiplex PCR, and its TCRdb copy is limited to in-frame clones, with some not included. This table has hundreds of thousands of clones, roughly nine tenths appearing once. The source of the sample is a study of blood T cell repertoires in COVID-19. Study-wide context: The United States, Italy and Spain supplied acute and convalescent COVID-19 samples. From T cells, B-cell-depleted T cells, or PBMCs came the material, which was cDNA or gDNA.

The CDR3 sequence is 13 residues long. The germline V gene encodes CDR1 LNHDA and CDR2 SQIVND (reference sequence). V lost 10 bases and J lost 6; bases outside the gene matches: 4. The V gene is TRBV19, the J gene TRBJ2-5, with TRBD2 matching over 14 bases. This receptor was obtained from a woman between 40 and 55 years old who had recovered from COVID-19. The material sequenced was PBMCs or T cells enriched from blood (not recorded which). The CDR3 DNA is TGTGCCACCGGGACTAGCGGGAGAAAGACCCAGTACTTC. It specifies CATGTSGRKTQYF.